This T cell receptor beta chain was documented in a study of OX40 agonist ivuxolimab in advanced cancers. Libraries were prepared by immunoSEQ multiplex PCR; TCRdb keeps only in-frame clonotypes and omits some of them. The sample holds approximately 86,000 clones, 86% seen once. Trimming left V 4 bases short and J 3 bases short, with 13 bases between. The germline V gene encodes CDR1 SGHRS and CDR2 YFSETQ. The CDR3 has 14 residues. This material consisted of CD4+ or CD8+ T cells sorted from blood, taken in a trial of the OX40 agonist ivuxolimab. This chain joins TRBV5-1 and TRBJ1-1, with a possible D match to TRBD1 (6 bases). The clonotype comes from an adult with an advanced solid tumor such as melanoma, head and neck, liver or kidney cancer. This CDR3 reads CASSGGGMDTEAFF. The CDR3 region has the DNA TGCGCCAGCAGCGGTGGGGGCATGGACACTGAAGCTTTCTTT.